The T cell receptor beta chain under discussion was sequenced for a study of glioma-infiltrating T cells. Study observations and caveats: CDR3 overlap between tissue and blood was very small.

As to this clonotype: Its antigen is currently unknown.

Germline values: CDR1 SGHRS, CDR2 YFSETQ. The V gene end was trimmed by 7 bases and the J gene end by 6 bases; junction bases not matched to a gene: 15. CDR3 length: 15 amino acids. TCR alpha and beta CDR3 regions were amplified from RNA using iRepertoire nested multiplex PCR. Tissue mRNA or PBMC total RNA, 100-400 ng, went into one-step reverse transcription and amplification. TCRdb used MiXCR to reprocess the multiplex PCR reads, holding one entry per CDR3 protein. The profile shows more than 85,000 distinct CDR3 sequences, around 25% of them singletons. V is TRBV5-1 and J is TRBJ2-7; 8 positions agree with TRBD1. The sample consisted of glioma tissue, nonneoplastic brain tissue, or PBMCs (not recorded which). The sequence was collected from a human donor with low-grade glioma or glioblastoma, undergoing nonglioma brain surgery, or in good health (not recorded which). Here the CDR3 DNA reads TGCGCCAGCTCATTTGACAGGGGATCTTCTGGCGAGCAGTACTTC. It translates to CASSFDRGSSGEQYF.